This is a list of T cell receptor beta chains from one sample in a study of beta chain features in type 1 diabetes. Data came from immunoSEQ multiplex PCR; TCRdb stores just in-frame clones and leaves some out. This sample yields nearly 350,000 clones, of which around 8.5% are seen a single time; around 1% belongs to the top ten. Material for sequencing was central memory CD4+ T cells from blood. These receptors were taken from a young man with type 1 diabetes. Both conserved end residues are trimmed from each CDR3.

TRBJ2-7 TRBV2 ASNGRAYEQY
TRBJ1-3 TRBV4-3 ASSQATGDYSGNTIY
TRBJ2-7 TRBV30 AWSLNPWDRRSYEQY
TRBJ1-2 TRBV7-9 ASSTGQGGDGYT
TRBJ2-3 TRBV29-1 SVEGSGTDTQY
TRBJ2-3 TRBV2 ASSEGDRGRDTQY
TRBJ2-4 TRBV9 ASSVGVQNIQY
TRBJ1-2 TRBV27 ASRDGSYGYT
TRBJ2-7 TRBV7-9 ASSSSPGQVAEQY
TRBJ1-1 TRBV9 ASSADRDTEAF
TRBJ1-1 TRBV7-9 ASSLGRQGGTEAF
TRBJ2-1 TRBV30 AWSAGTASYNEQF
TRBJ2-3 TRBV2 ASRATVTDTQY
TRBJ1-2 TRBV6-5 ASSSGQVNGYT